This T cell receptor (beta chain) originates from a study of PD-1 blockade in classical Hodgkin lymphoma. Study at large: Treatment was intravenous nivolumab, 3 mg/kg every 2 weeks, until progression. Study findings and constraints: Compared with healthy donors, newly diagnosed patients reportedly showed lower baseline TCR diversity. Unlike CD8+ TCR diversity, which did not rise significantly by C4D1, CD4+ TCR diversity did.

Stated time point: cycle 4 day 1 (C4D1), after more than 5 weeks of nivolumab. Every patient experienced relapse after autologous stem cell transplantation, and brentuximab vedotin exposure varied. Each best response was a complete response, a partial response or progressive disease. Worth noting for this clone: Its antigen is unknown.

The germline gives CDR1 LGHNA, CDR2 YSLEER. V was clipped by 0 bases and J by 4 bases, with 12 bases between them. This CDR3 contains 16 residues. Sequencing used immunoSEQ multiplex PCR; TCRdb keeps in-frame clones, though not all of them. The table records around 57,000 clones, about 89% of them present only once. The rearrangement joins TRBV4-3 to TRBJ2-2; the D is unclear. The receptor's source is a human donor with classical Hodgkin lymphoma. The material sequenced was peripheral blood mononuclear cells (PBMCs), taken before the fourth cycle of nivolumab. Written as DNA, the CDR3 is TGCGCCAGCAGCCAAGATCCTGGAAGGTTCACCGGGGAGCTGTTTTTT. The encoded protein is CASSQDPGRFTGELFF.